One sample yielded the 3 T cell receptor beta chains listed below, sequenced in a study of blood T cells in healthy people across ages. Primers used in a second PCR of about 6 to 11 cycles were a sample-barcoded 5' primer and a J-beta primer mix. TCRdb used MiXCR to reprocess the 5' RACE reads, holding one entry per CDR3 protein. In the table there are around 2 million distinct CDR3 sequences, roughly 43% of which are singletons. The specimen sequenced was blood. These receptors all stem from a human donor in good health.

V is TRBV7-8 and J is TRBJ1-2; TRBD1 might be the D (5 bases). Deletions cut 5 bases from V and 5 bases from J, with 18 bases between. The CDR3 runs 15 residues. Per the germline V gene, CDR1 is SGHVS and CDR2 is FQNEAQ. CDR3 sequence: CASSRGGRGPYGYTF. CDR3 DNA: TGTGCCAGCAGCCGGGGGGGTCGGGGTCCGTATGGCTACACCTTC.

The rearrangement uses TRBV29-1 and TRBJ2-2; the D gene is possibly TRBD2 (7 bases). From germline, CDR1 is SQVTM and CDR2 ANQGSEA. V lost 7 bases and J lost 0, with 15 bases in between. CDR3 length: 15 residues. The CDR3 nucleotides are TGCAGCGCCCGGGGGGCGACCGCGAACACCGGGGAGCTGTTTTTT. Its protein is CSARGATANTGELFF.

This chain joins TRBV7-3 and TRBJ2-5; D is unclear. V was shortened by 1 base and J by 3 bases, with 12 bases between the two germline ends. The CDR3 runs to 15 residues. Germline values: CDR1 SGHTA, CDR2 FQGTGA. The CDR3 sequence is CASSLIGSGEETQYF. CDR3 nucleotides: TGTGCCAGCAGCTTAATCGGGTCTGGAGAAGAGACCCAGTACTTC.